The 26 T cell receptor beta chains reported below all come from one sample, sequenced in a study of T cell clonotyping in hematopoietic cell transplantation. Documented time point: recipient sample about 28 days before transplant, after cytoreduction. TCRdb keeps only in-frame clones here, not all; method: immunoSEQ multiplex PCR. The sample includes 45,000 or so clones, 80% to 85% of them seen just once. The sequencing used peripheral blood mononuclear cells, collected before stem cell transplant. Every receptor here comes from a man aged 55 to 70 with myelodysplastic syndrome. Some clones in this sample may be carry-over from other donors' samples.

CDR3 sequence reads: CASSSGQQETQYF. The DNA of the CDR3 is TGTGCCAGCAGCTCTGGACAGCAAGAGACCCAGTACTTC. This rearrangement joins TRBV7-2 to TRBJ2-5; D perhaps matches TRBD1 (6 bases). Germline lookup yields CDR1 SGHTA and CDR2 FQGNSA. There are 13 residues in the CDR3. V was clipped by 4 bases and J by 2 bases, with 8 bases between them. The entire variable domain, with the rest obtained from reference TRBV7-2 and TRBJ2-5, is as follows: GAGVSQSPSNKVTEKGKDVELRCDPISGHTALYWYRQSLGQGLEFLIYFQGNSAPDKSGLPSDRFSAERTGGSVSTLTIQRTQQEDSAVYLCASSSGQQETQYFGPGTRLLVL.

In its sample, this clone was seen once. J is TRBJ2-1 and V is TRBV4-3; D is undetermined. CDR3 length equals 15 residues. Trimming cost V 0 bases and J 5 bases, with 11 bases left between them. The germline gives CDR1 LGHNA, CDR2 YSLEER. The CDR3, as DNA: TGCGCCAGCAGCCAAGAGGGGAAGGTGGACAATGAGCAGTTCTTC. Protein product: CASSQEGKVDNEQFF.

As to this clone: Other DNA sequences in this specimen translate into the identical CDR3. This chain links TRBV4-3 with TRBJ2-6; D not certain. Trimming shortened V by 4 bases and J by 0 bases, and 4 bases separated the two germline ends. The V gene's germline CDR1 is LGHNA and CDR2 YSLEER. CDR3 length equals 14 residues. This CDR3 is CASSPNSGANVLTF. CDR3 sequence (DNA): TGCGCCAGCAGCCCGAACTCTGGGGCCAACGTCCTGACTTTC.

The count of this clone is one. V usage is TRBV2 and J usage is TRBJ2-1; D is uncertain. The CDR3 is 15 amino acids. Germline V gene sequence: CDR1 SNHLY, CDR2 FYNNEI. Deletions cut 2 bases from V and 0 bases from J, with 8 bases between. The chain's CDR3 is CASSETHGSYNEQFF. CDR3 sequence (DNA): TGTGCCAGCAGTGAAACCCACGGCTCCTACAATGAGCAGTTCTTC. Based on the CDR3 plus reference TRBV2 and TRBJ2-1, the full variable domain is EPEVTQTPSHQVTQMGQEVILRCVPISNHLYFYWYRQILGQKVEFLVSFYNNEISEKSEIFDDQFSVERPDGSNFTLKIRSTKLEDSAMYFCASSETHGSYNEQFFGPGTRLTVL.

On this clone itself: In the same sample, other DNA sequences code for this CDR3. The chain carries TRBV29-1 and TRBJ2-5; D not resolved. The CDR3 has 13 residues. Germline CDR1 and CDR2: SQVTM and ANQGSEA. The V gene lost 3 bases and the J gene lost 2 bases, with 10 bases spanning the gap. In DNA, the CDR3 is TGCAGCGTTGAGTTGGGTCTTCAAGAGACCCAGTACTTC. Translating gives CSVELGLQETQYF.

This chain uses TRBV30 with TRBJ1-2, with D perhaps TRBD1 (6 bases). The CDR3 totals 15 residues. The V end was cut by 2 bases, the J end by 8 bases, with 21 bases between. Germline lookup yields CDR1 GTSNPN and CDR2 SVGIG (reference sequence). CDR3 bases: TGTGCCTGGAGTACTAATAACAGGGCGTCTAGGGGCTACACCTTC. The encoded protein is CAWSTNNRASRGYTF.

This sequence joins TRBV5-1 and TRBJ2-7; possibly TRBD1 for D (6 bases). The V end was cut by 5 bases, the J end by 4 bases, with 19 bases between. The V gene's germline CDR1 is SGHRS and CDR2 YFSETQ. The CDR3 is 15 residues long. The CDR3 DNA reads TGCGCCAGCAGGTCAAACAGGGCAAGGGAATACGAGCAGTACTTC. Translated: CASRSNRAREYEQYF.

This chain links TRBV5-1 with TRBJ2-7; no clear D gene. The V end lost 4 bases, the J end lost 2 bases, and 16 bases lay between the germline ends. Per the germline V gene, CDR1 is SGHRS and CDR2 is YFSETQ. The CDR3 is 15 amino acids. The CDR3 DNA reads TGCGCCAGCAGCCCGGTTCCCCAGCCCACCTACGAGCAGTACTTC. It is translated as CASSPVPQPTYEQYF.

The genes are TRBV21-1 and TRBJ2-5; TRBD1 was called by the table and not checked on the DNA. TRBV21-1 is a known pseudogene. CDR3 length: 15 amino acids. The CDR3, as DNA: TGTGCCAGCAGTAGAAATGGACAAACTAAAGAGACCCAGTACTTC. Translation gives CASSRNGQTKETQYF.

V usage is TRBV21-1 and J usage is TRBJ2-1; the D call in the table, TRBD2, was not verified against the DNA. TRBV21-1 is described as a pseudogene. The CDR3 runs to 18 residues. CDR3 amino acids: CASTSSKGGGGSYNEQFF. The DNA of the CDR3 is TGTGCCAGCACCTCCTCCAAGGGGGGGGGAGGCTCCTACAATGAGCAGTTCTTC.

This sequence joins TRBV2 and TRBJ2-7; TRBD2 agrees at 12 bases. After removal of 6 bases from V and 2 bases from J, the junction contained 5 bases not matched to a gene. This CDR3 has 15 residues. CDR1 is SNHLY and CDR2 is FYNNEI in the germline V gene. The CDR3 here is CASSSSGGGPYEQYF. CDR3 coding DNA: TGTGCCAGCAGCTCTAGCGGGGGGGGACCCTACGAGCAGTACTTC.

The V and J genes are TRBV4-3 and TRBJ2-7, with 8 bases fitting TRBD2. J lost 4 bases, V lost 1 base, and 9 bases had no gene match. The CDR3 contains 16 residues. CDR1 and CDR2 (germline): LGHNA, YSLEER. The CDR3 DNA reads as TGCGCCAGCAGCCAAGCGCTAGCGGGTACTTATTACGAGCAGTACTTC. It specifies CASSQALAGTYYEQYF.

The DNA of the CDR3 is TGTGCCAGCAGCTTATCAGGGAACCAAGAGACCCAGTACTTC. Translated, it gives CASSLSGNQETQYF. The rearrangement joins TRBV7-6 to TRBJ2-5; a weak D match, TRBD1 (5 bases). V shed 2 bases and J shed 0 bases, with 7 bases lying between them. This CDR3 has 14 residues. Germline CDR1 reads SGHVS; CDR2 reads FNYEAQ.

The V gene is TRBV28, the J gene TRBJ2-2, with D maybe TRBD1 (6 bases). Germline CDR1 and CDR2: MDHEN and SYDVKM. CDR3 length: 13 residues. V was trimmed by 7 bases and J by 7 bases, leaving 13 bases between them. CDR3 sequence reads: CASNGQFGGELFF. The CDR3, as DNA: TGTGCCAGCAACGGACAGTTCGGCGGGGAGCTGTTTTTT.

The J gene is TRBJ2-3, the V gene TRBV9, with 7 bases matching TRBD1. V lost 7 bases to trimming and J lost 2 bases; unmatched junction nucleotides: 10. Germline V CDR1 and CDR2: SGDLS, YYNGEE. There are 15 residues in the CDR3. CDR3 nucleotides: TGTGCCAGCGGATACCAGGGGGTGGCCACAGATACGCAGTATTTT. The encoded protein is CASGYQGVATDTQYF.

This clone appeared a few times. The rearrangement links TRBV6-1 to TRBJ1-1, with D maybe TRBD1 (5 bases). The CDR3 sequence is 13 residues long. Trimming stripped 7 bases from V and 5 bases from J, with 14 bases between. Germline V CDR1 and CDR2: MNHNS, SASEGT. CDR3 sequence reads: CASTRTAGTEAFF. Written as DNA, the CDR3 is TGTGCCAGCACTAGAACAGCAGGGACTGAAGCTTTCTTT.

This clone was seen only a few times. The chain employs TRBV15 and TRBJ2-7, with D perhaps matching TRBD2 (6 bases). Germline V gene data show CDR1 as LNHNV and CDR2 as YYDKDF (reference sequence). The V end lost 4 bases, the J end lost 2 bases, and 18 bases lay between the germline ends. This CDR3 is 16 amino acids long. CDR3 region: CATSNGGGYGAYEQYF. CDR3 nucleotide sequence: TGTGCCACCAGCAATGGGGGAGGATACGGGGCCTACGAGCAGTACTTC.

This sequence joins TRBV2 and TRBJ1-1, with D uncertain. Between the trimmed V and J ends, which lost 3 bases and 0 bases, there was a span of 17 bases. The CDR3 length is 17 residues. Germline V gene sequence: CDR1 SNHLY, CDR2 FYNNEI. CDR3 loop: CASSDESSYPLNTEAFF. The CDR3 DNA is TGTGCCAGCAGTGATGAGAGCAGTTATCCCTTGAACACTGAAGCTTTCTTT.

V is TRBV6-6 and J is TRBJ1-2, with D hard to call. Germline V gene sequence: CDR1 MNHNY, CDR2 SVGAGI (reference sequence). The CDR3 is 15 amino acids. Trimming shortened V by 6 bases and J by 2 bases, and 16 bases separated the two germline ends. The CDR3 spells CASSRGQAGNYGYTF. For the CDR3, the DNA is TGTGCCAGCAGCCGCGGGCAGGCCGGGAACTATGGCTACACCTTC.

This clone was counted a single time. The chain combines TRBV9 with TRBJ2-2, with 11 bases matching TRBD2. J lost 7 bases, V lost 0 bases, and 5 bases had no gene match. CDR3 length: 16 residues. The germline V gene encodes CDR1 SGDLS and CDR2 YYNGEE. CDR3 amino acids: CASSVAPSGGIGELFF. CDR3 nucleotides: TGTGCCAGCAGCGTAGCCCCTAGCGGGGGGATCGGGGAGCTGTTTTTT.

The rearrangement uses TRBV5-6 and TRBJ2-5, with TRBD1 matching 7 bases. Germline V gives CDR1 SGHDT, CDR2 YYEEEE. The CDR3 contains 12 residues. The V and J ends lost 4 bases and 4 bases, in that order; junction bases with no gene match: 1. CDR3 amino acids: CASSRQGETQYF. The DNA of the CDR3 is TGTGCCAGCAGCCGACAGGGAGAGACCCAGTACTTC.

The rearrangement links TRBV5-1 to TRBJ2-3, with D possibly matching TRBD1 (6 bases). Trimming took 3 bases from V and 3 from J, leaving 14 bases between them. Germline V gene sequence: CDR1 SGHRS, CDR2 YFSETQ. This CDR3 region has 15 residues. The CDR3 DNA reads as TGCGCCAGCAGCTCACCGACAGGAGTGACAGATACGCAGTATTTT. Its translation: CASSSPTGVTDTQYF.

The chain has TRBV28 and TRBJ1-2, with D unresolved. The CDR3 sequence is 12 residues long. Germline loops: CDR1 MDHEN, CDR2 SYDVKM. V was trimmed by 7 bases and J by 3 bases, leaving 9 bases between them. This CDR3 is CASTGVYYGYTF. The CDR3 DNA is TGTGCCAGCACTGGTGTTTACTATGGCTACACCTTC.

This chain uses TRBV6-4 with TRBJ2-1, with 12 bases aligning to TRBD2. Germline V lookup: CDR1 MRHNA, CDR2 SNTAGT. This CDR3 has 15 amino acids. The V gene end was trimmed by 6 bases and the J gene end by 7 bases; junction bases not matched to a gene: 7. CDR3 in DNA: TGTGCCAGCAGCGACGGGCTAGCGGGGGGGAATGAGCAGTTCTTC. Translation gives CASSDGLAGGNEQFF.

This sequence joins TRBV5-4 and TRBJ2-7; D is possibly TRBD1 (6 bases). The CDR3 sequence is 12 residues long. Trimming removed 4 bases at V and 3 bases at J, with 8 bases between. Germline V gene sequence: CDR1 SGHNT, CDR2 YYREEE (reference sequence). For the CDR3, the DNA is TGTGCCAGCAGCCAGGACAGCTACGAGCAGTACTTC. It codes for CASSQDSYEQYF.

This clone was seen a few times. The rearrangement joins TRBV4-1 to TRBJ1-1, with 7 bases lining up with TRBD1. V dropped 3 bases and J dropped 0; count of bases not matched to a gene: 4. CDR1 and CDR2 from the germline V gene are MGHRA and YSYEKL. This CDR3 contains 15 residues. CDR3 coding DNA: TGCGCCAGCAGCCACCCGGACAGGATGAACACTGAAGCTTTCTTT. The encoded protein is CASSHPDRMNTEAFF.